These T cell receptor beta chains were read from a single sample in a study of shared clonotypes between healthy human individuals. Sequencing used immunoSEQ multiplex PCR; TCRdb keeps in-frame clones, though not all of them. The sample lists about 1.1 million clones; around 78% were seen once. Material: memory CD4+ T cells from PBMCs. Every receptor here comes from a man aged 18 to 30 in good health. Some clones in this sample may be carry-over from other donors' samples. The CDR3 runs from the conserved cysteine through the conserved F or W. Fields, in order: clone size, J gene, CDR3 length, D gene, V gene, CDR3 protein, CDR3 DNA. D genes are given only for firm matches. Not all rows give a size; the values are once, few, many and, for expanded clones, a class.

clone_size: .
j_call: TRBJ2-7
cdr3_length: 15
d_call: TRBD2
v_call: TRBV7-2
cdr3_aa: CASSLGGGRSLEQYF
cdr3_nt: TGTGCCAGCAGCTTAGGCGGCGGGAGGTCTCTCGAGCAGTACTTC

clone_size: .
j_call: TRBJ2-7
cdr3_length: 14
d_call: .
v_call: TRBV6-6
cdr3_aa: CASRQTVEGSEQYF
cdr3_nt: TGTGCCAGCAGACAGACGGTAGAAGGCTCCGAGCAGTACTTC

clone_size: .
j_call: TRBJ2-3
cdr3_length: 14
d_call: .
v_call: TRBV5-4
cdr3_aa: CASSIPASTDTQYF
cdr3_nt: TGTGCCAGCAGCATCCCAGCTAGCACAGATACGCAGTATTTT

clone_size: .
j_call: TRBJ2-7
cdr3_length: 13
d_call: .
v_call: TRBV15
cdr3_aa: CATSREQQGEQYF
cdr3_nt: TGTGCCACCAGCAGAGAGCAACAGGGCGAGCAGTACTTC

clone_size: .
j_call: TRBJ1-5
cdr3_length: 12
d_call: .
v_call: TRBV6-6
cdr3_aa: CASRRDGQPQHF
cdr3_nt: TGTGCCAGCAGGAGAGATGGTCAGCCCCAGCATTTT

clone_size: .
j_call: TRBJ2-7
cdr3_length: 17
d_call: TRBD2
v_call: TRBV28
cdr3_aa: CASRPGTSGTYSYEQYF
cdr3_nt: TGTGCCAGCAGGCCGGGGACTAGCGGGACGTACTCCTACGAGCAGTACTTC

clone_size: .
j_call: TRBJ2-2
cdr3_length: 13
d_call: .
v_call: TRBV10-3
cdr3_aa: CAINPVGTGELFF
cdr3_nt: TGTGCCATCAACCCGGTGGGGACCGGGGAGCTGTTTTTT

clone_size: .
j_call: TRBJ2-7
cdr3_length: 15
d_call: TRBD2
v_call: TRBV19
cdr3_aa: CASSIAGLAGGEQYF
cdr3_nt: TGTGCCAGTAGTATAGCTGGACTAGCGGGAGGCGAGCAGTACTTC

clone_size: .
j_call: TRBJ2-2
cdr3_length: 16
d_call: .
v_call: TRBV11-1
cdr3_aa: CASRPQGKSNTGELFF
cdr3_nt: TGTGCCAGCAGGCCACAAGGGAAAAGCAACACCGGGGAGCTGTTTTTT

clone_size: once
j_call: TRBJ2-5
cdr3_length: 15
d_call: .
v_call: TRBV27
cdr3_aa: CASSLNPRVRETQYF
cdr3_nt: TGTGCCAGCAGTTTAAACCCCAGGGTACGGGAGACCCAGTACTTC

clone_size: .
j_call: TRBJ2-7
cdr3_length: 17
d_call: TRBD2
v_call: TRBV19
cdr3_aa: CASSMASAGGPPHEQYF
cdr3_nt: TGTGCCAGTAGTATGGCATCAGCGGGAGGGCCGCCCCACGAGCAGTACTTC

clone_size: once
j_call: TRBJ2-2
cdr3_length: 16
d_call: .
v_call: TRBV7-3
cdr3_aa: CASSPPRRWNTGELFF
cdr3_nt: TGTGCCAGCAGCCCCCCAAGGAGATGGAACACCGGGGAGCTGTTTTTT